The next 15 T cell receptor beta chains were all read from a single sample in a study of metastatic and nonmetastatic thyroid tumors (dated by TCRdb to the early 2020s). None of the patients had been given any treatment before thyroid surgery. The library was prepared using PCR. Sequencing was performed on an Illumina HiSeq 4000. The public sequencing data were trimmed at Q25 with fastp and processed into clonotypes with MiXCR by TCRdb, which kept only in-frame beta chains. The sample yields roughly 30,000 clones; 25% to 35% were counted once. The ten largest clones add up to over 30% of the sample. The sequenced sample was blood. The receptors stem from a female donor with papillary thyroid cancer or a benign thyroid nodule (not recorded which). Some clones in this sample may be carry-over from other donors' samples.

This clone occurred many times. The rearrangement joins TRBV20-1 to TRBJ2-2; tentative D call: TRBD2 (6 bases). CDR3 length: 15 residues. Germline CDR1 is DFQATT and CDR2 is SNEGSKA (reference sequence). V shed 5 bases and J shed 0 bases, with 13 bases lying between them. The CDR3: CSAPWGLPNTGELFF. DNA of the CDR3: TGCAGTGCTCCCTGGGGACTTCCGAACACCGGGGAGCTGTTTTTT.

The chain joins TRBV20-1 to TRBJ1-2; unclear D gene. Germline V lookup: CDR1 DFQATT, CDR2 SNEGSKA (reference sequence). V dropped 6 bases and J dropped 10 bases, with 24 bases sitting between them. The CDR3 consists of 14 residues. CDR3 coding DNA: TGCAGTGCAGCCACTCCGGGGATGAGCTATTTCTACACCTTC. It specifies CSAATPGMSYFYTF.

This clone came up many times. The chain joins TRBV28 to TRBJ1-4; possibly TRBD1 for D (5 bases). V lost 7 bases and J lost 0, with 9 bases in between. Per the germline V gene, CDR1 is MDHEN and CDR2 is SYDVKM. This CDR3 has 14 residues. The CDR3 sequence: CASNWDSTNEKLFF. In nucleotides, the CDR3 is TGTGCCAGCAATTGGGACTCAACTAATGAAAAACTGTTTTTT.

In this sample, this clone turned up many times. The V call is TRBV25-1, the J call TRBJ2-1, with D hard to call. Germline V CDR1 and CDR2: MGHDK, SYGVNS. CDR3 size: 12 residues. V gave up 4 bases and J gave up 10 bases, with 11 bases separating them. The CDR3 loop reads CASSANLAEQFF. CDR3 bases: TGTGCCAGCAGTGCCAACTTAGCCGAGCAGTTCTTC. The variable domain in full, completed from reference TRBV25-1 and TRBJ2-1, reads EADIYQTPRYLVIGTGKKITLECSQTMGHDKMYWYQQDPGMELHLIHYSYGVNSTEKGDLSSESTVSRIRTEHFPLTLESARPSHTSQYLCASSANLAEQFFGPGTRLTVL.

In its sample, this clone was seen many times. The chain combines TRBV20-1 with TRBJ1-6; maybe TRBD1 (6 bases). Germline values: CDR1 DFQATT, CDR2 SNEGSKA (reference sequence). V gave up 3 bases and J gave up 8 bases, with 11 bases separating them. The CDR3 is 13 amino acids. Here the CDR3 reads CSASPDRYSPLHF. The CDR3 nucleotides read TGCAGTGCTAGTCCGGACAGATATTCACCCCTCCACTTT.

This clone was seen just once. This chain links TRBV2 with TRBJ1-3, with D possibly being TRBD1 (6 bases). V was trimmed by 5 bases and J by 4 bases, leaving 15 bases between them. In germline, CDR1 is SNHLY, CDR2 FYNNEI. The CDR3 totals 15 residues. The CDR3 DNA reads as TGTGCCAGCAGTCCCGGGACATGGAACGGAAACACCATATATTTT. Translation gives CASSPGTWNGNTIYF.

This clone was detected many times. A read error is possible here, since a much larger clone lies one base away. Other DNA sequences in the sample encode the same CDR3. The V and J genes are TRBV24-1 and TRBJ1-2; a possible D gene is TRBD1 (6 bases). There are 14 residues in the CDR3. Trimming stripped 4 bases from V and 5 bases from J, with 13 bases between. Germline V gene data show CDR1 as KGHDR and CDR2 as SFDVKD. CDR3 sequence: CATSDYDRTYGYTF. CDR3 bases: TGTGCCACCAGTGACTACGACAGGACTTATGGCTACACCTTC.

CDR3 in amino acids: CASSYVQWGTEAFF. The CDR3, as DNA: TGTGCCAGCAGTTACGTCCAGTGGGGCACTGAAGCTTTCTTT. The chain recombines TRBV6-5 with TRBJ1-1; D gene unclear. CDR1 and CDR2 (germline): MNHEY, SVGAGI. Trimming cost V 2 bases and J 4 bases, with 11 bases left between them. The CDR3 has 14 amino acids.

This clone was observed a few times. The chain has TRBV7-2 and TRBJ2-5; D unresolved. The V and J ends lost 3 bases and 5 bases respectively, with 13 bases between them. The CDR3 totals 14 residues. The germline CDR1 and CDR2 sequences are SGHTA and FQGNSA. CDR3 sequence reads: CASSLYGSEETQYF. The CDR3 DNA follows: TGTGCCAGCAGCTTGTATGGAAGTGAGGAGACCCAGTACTTC.

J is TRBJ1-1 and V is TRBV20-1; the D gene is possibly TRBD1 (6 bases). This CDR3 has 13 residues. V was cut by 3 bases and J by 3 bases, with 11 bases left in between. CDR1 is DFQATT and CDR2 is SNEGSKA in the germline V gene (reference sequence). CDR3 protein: CSASRQADTEAFF. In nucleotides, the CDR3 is TGCAGTGCTAGTAGACAGGCGGACACTGAAGCTTTCTTT.

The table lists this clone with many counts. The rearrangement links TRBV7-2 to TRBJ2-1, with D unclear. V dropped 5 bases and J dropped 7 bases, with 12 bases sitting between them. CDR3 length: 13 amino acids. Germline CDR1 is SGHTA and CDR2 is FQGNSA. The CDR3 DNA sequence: TGTGCCAGCAGCATACCGGGTGGGAATGAGCAGTTCTTC. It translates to CASSIPGGNEQFF.

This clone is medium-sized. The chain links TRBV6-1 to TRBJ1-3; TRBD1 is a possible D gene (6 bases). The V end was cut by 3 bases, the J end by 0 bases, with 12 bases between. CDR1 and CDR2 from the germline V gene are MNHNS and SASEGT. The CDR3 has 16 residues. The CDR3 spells CASSEGHVGSGNTIYF. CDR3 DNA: TGTGCCAGCAGTGAGGGACACGTCGGCTCTGGAAACACCATATATTTT.

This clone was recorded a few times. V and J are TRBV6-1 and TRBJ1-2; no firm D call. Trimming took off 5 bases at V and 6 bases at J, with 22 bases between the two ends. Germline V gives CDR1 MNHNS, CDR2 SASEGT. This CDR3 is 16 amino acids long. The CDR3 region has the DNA TGTGCCAGCAGTTCCCTTGATCGTGCAGGTGTCCATGGCTACACCTTC. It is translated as CASSSLDRAGVHGYTF.

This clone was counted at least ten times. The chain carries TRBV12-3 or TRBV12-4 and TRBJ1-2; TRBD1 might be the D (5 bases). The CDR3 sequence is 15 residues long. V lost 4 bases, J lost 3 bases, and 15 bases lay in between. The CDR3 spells CASSYGGFQHYGYTF. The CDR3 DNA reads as TGTGCCAGCAGTTATGGGGGATTCCAACACTATGGCTACACCTTC.

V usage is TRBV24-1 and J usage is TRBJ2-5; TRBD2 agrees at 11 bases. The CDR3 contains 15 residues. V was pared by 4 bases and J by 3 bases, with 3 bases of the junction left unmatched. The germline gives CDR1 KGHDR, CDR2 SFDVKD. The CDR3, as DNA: TGTGCCACCAGTGAAATGACTAGCGGGGAAGAGACCCAGTACTTC. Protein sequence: CATSEMTSGEETQYF.